One sample yielded the 8 T cell receptor beta chains listed below, sequenced in a study of control samples from healthy donors and cancer patients. The protocol was immunoSEQ multiplex PCR, while the TCRdb copy is restricted to in-frame clones and leaves out a portion. Of about 120,000 clones listed, about 93% are singletons. The sequencing input was PBMCs. All receptors derive from a man aged 45-60 years with head and neck cancer.

This rearrangement joins TRBV7-2 to TRBJ2-2, with D maybe TRBD1 (5 bases). This CDR3 is built from 15 residues. Trimming removed 1 base from V and 4 bases from J, with 10 bases in between. From germline, CDR1 is SGHTA and CDR2 FQGNSA. The chain's CDR3 is CASSLDYRTTGELFF. Here the CDR3 DNA reads TGTGCCAGCAGCTTAGATTACAGGACCACCGGGGAGCTGTTTTTT.

This clone has more than one count but fewer than ten. The chain carries TRBV10-3 and TRBJ1-1, with 8 bases fitting TRBD1. From germline, CDR1 is ENHRY and CDR2 SYGVKD. CDR3 length: 14 amino acids. V trimming: 10 bases; J trimming: 6 bases; junction bases outside the gene matches: 13. Here the CDR3 reads CATALGQGGSEAFF. The CDR3 DNA sequence: TGTGCCACCGCACTAGGACAGGGCGGGTCTGAAGCTTTCTTT.

This chain connects TRBV19 to TRBJ2-1, with 13 bases fitting TRBD2. This CDR3 is built from 14 residues. From germline, CDR1 is LNHDA and CDR2 SQIVND (reference sequence). With 0 bases clipped from V and 12 bases from J, the junction kept 2 bases outside the gene matches. The CDR3 nucleotides read TGTGCCAGTAGTATAGACAGACTAGCGGGGGGGCAGTTCTTC. This encodes CASSIDRLAGGQFF.

The J gene is TRBJ1-6, the V gene TRBV14, with 9 bases lining up with TRBD1. The junction had 9 bases not matched to a gene; V was cut back by 1 base and J by 11 bases. CDR3 length: 16 residues. CDR1 and CDR2 (germline): SGHDN, FVKESK. This chain's CDR3 is CASSQGGTGSWTPLHF. The CDR3 DNA reads TGTGCCAGCAGCCAAGGCGGGACAGGGTCTTGGACACCCCTCCACTTT.

The chain employs TRBV3-1 (or the pseudogene TRBV3-2) and TRBJ1-2, with 8 bases that match TRBD1. Losses at the gene ends were 1 base for V and 6 bases for J; bases not matched to a gene: 7. Germline loops: CDR1 LGHDT, CDR2 YNNKEL (reference sequence). The CDR3 runs 15 residues. This CDR3 reads CASSQVSRGLDGYTF. The CDR3, as DNA: TGTGCCAGCAGCCAAGTGTCCAGGGGGCTGGATGGCTACACCTTC.

As concerns this clone: The sample carries other DNA sequences with the same CDR3. The rearrangement links TRBV12-3 or TRBV12-4 to TRBJ2-5; D remains unclear. This CDR3 has 11 residues. Between the trimmed V and J ends, which lost 1 base and 5 bases, there was a span of 2 bases. CDR3 sequence: CASSLGETQYF. The CDR3, as DNA: TGTGCCAGCAGTTTAGGCGAGACCCAGTACTTC.

The chain uses TRBV12-3 or TRBV12-4 and TRBJ2-5; D is unclear. Trimming cost V 1 base and J 3 bases, with 6 bases left between them. This CDR3 is built from 13 residues. CDR3 DNA: TGTGCCAGCAGTTTAGGACAAAAAGAGACCCAGTACTTC. Protein: CASSLGQKETQYF.

CDR3: CASGSGVIQYF. CDR3 in DNA: TGTGCTAGTGGTTCGGGGGTAATTCAGTACTTC. The gene calls are TRBV12-5 and TRBJ2-5, with D possibly TRBD2 on 6 matching bases. Trimming pared 4 bases from V and 11 bases from J, leaving 11 bases between. There are 11 residues in the CDR3. Per germline, CDR1 LGHNT and CDR2 FRNRAP.